This T cell receptor (beta chain) was captured in a study of response to subunit inactivated influenza vaccine. Study-level points and caveats: Every seasonal influenza vaccination brings in few new T cells, the authors suggested.

To note about this clonotype: What it binds is not known.

The CDR3 loop spans 17 amino acids. Using its own MiXCR run on the RT-PCR reads, TCRdb lists one record per CDR3 protein. The sample holds roughly 650,000 distinct CDR3 sequences, around 15% seen once. The source is a man aged 50 or older who received an inactivated influenza vaccine. Sequences were derived from PBMCs from blood, sampled less than 15 days before vaccination. V and J are TRBV21-1 and TRBJ2-3; TRBD1, as called in the table, went unchecked against the DNA. TRBV21-1 is a recognized pseudogene. CDR3 bases: TGTGCCAGCAGCAAAGATTCCCGGGGGGGCGCCTTAGATACGCAGTATTTT. The encoded protein is CASSKDSRGGALDTQYF.